The clone carrying this TCR beta chain was seen more than once but under ten times. The TCR library protocol attached unique molecular identifiers to the individual cDNA molecules. TCRdb recomputed calls from the 5' RACE reads with MiXCR, one row per CDR3 protein. The profile shows some 75,000 distinct CDR3 sequences, 12% to 15% of them singletons. The data were obtained in a study of early T cells in non-severe SARS-CoV-2 infection. Study-wide context: The study sequenced bulk RNA from unsorted whole blood, with chains unpaired.

Sequencing input: whole blood. This sequence originates from an adult who was a healthcare worker with PCR-confirmed SARS-CoV-2 infection or an uninfected control (not recorded which).

In DNA, the CDR3 is TGTGCCTGGAGTGGGACAGGGCGGAATAATTCACCCCTCCACTTT. This codes for CAWSGTGRNNSPLHF. This chain uses TRBV30 with TRBJ1-6; the match to TRBD1 covers 8 bases. There are 15 residues in the CDR3. V shed 1 base, J shed 5 bases, and the junction held 4 bases outside the gene matches. In germline, CDR1 is GTSNPN, CDR2 SVGIG (reference sequence).